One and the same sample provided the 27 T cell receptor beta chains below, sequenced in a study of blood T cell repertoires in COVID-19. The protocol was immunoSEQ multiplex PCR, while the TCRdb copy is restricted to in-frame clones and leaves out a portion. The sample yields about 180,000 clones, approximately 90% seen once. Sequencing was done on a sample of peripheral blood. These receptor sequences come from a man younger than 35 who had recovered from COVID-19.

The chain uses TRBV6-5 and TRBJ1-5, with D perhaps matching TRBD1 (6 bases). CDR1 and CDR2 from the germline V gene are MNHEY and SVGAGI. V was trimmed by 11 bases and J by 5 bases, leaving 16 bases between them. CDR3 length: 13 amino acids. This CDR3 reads CAGGPRFDQPQHF. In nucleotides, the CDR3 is TGTGCCGGGGGCCCAAGGTTCGATCAGCCCCAGCATTTT.

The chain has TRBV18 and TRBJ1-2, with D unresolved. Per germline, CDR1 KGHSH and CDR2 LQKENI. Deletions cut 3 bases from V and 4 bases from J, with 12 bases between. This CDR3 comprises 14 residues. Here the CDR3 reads CASSPPTAGYGYTF. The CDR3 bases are TGTGCCAGCTCACCCCCAACCGCGGGCTATGGCTACACCTTC.

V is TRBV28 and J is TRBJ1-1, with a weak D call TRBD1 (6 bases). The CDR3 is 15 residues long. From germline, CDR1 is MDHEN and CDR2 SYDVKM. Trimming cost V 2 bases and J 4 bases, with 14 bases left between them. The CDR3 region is CASSLINRGATEAFF. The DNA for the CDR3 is TGTGCCAGCAGTTTAATTAACCGGGGGGCCACTGAAGCTTTCTTT.

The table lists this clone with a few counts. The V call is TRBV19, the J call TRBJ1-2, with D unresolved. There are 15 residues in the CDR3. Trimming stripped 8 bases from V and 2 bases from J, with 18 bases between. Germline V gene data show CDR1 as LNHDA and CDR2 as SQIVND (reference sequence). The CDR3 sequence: CASGASWRENYGYTF. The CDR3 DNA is TGTGCCAGTGGAGCTTCGTGGAGGGAGAACTATGGCTACACCTTC.

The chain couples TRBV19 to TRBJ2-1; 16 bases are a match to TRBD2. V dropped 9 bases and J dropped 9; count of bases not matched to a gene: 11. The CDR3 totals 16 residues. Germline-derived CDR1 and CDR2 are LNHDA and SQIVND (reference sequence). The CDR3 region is CASSPGLAGGAGEQFF. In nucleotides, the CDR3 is TGTGCCAGCAGCCCGGGACTAGCGGGGGGGGCCGGTGAGCAGTTCTTC.

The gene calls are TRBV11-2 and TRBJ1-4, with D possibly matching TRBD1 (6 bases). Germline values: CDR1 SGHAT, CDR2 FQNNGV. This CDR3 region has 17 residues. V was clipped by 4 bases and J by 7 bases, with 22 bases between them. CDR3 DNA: TGTGCCAGCAGCTCGACCCAGGGGATCGGGGCTGCTGAAAAACTGTTTTTT. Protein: CASSSTQGIGAAEKLFF.

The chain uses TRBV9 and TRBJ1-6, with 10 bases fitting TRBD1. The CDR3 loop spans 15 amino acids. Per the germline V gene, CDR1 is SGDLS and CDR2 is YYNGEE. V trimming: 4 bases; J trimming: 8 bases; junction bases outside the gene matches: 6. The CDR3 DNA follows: TGTGCCAGCAGCTTTAGGGACAGGGGTGATTCACCCCTCCACTTT. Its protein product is CASSFRDRGDSPLHF.

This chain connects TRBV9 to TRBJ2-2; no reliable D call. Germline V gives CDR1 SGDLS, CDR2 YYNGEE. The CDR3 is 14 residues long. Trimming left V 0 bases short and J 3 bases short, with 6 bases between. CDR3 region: CASSVEPYTGELFF. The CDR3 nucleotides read TGTGCCAGCAGCGTAGAGCCTTACACCGGGGAGCTGTTTTTT.

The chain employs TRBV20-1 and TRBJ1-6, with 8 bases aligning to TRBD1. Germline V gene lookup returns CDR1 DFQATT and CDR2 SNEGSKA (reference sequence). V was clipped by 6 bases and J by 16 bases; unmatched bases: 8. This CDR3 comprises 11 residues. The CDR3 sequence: CSAWDRSGLHF. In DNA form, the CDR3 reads TGCAGTGCCTGGGACAGGTCGGGACTCCACTTT.

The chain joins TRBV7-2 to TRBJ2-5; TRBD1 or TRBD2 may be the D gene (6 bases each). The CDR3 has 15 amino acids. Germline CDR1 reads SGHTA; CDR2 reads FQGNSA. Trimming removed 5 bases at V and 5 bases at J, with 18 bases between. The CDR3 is CASSLGGPRRETQYF. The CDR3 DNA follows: TGTGCCAGCAGCCTAGGGGGGCCTCGCAGGGAGACCCAGTACTTC. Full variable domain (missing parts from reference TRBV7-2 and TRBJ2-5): GAGVSQSPSNKVTEKGKDVELRCDPISGHTALYWYRQSLGQGLEFLIYFQGNSAPDKSGLPSDRFSAERTGGSVSTLTIQRTQQEDSAVYLCASSLGGPRRETQYFGPGTRLLVL.

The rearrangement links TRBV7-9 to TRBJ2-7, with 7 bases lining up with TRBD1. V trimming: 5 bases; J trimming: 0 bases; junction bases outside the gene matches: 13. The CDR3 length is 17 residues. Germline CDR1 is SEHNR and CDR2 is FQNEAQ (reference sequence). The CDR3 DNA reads TGTGCCAGCAGCCCAAGGGACAGTCGTTTCTTCTCCTACGAGCAGTACTTC. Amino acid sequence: CASSPRDSRFFSYEQYF.

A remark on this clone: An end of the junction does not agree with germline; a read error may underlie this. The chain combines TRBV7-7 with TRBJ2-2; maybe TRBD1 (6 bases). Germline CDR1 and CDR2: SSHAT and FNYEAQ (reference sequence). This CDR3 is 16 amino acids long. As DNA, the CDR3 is TGTGCTAGCAGCTTGGGTGGGGGCTCGAACACCGGGGAGCTGTTTTTT. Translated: CASSLGGGSNTGELFF. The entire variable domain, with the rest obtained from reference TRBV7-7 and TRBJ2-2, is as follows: GAGVSQSPRYKVTKRGQDVTLRCDPISSHATLYWYQQALGQGPEFLTYFNYEAQPDKSGLPSDRFSAERPEGSISTLTIQRTEQRDSAMYRCASSLGGGSNTGELFFGEGSRLTVL.

For the CDR3, the DNA is TGTGCCAGCAGCTTAACGGGAGAAAGCGCAGATACGCAGTATTTT. Translation gives CASSLTGESADTQYF. The chain uses TRBV13 and TRBJ2-3; possibly TRBD2 for D (6 bases). Trimming pared 2 bases from V and 4 bases from J, leaving 13 bases between. Germline CDR1 PRHDT, CDR2 FYEKMQ (reference sequence). The CDR3 length is 15 residues.

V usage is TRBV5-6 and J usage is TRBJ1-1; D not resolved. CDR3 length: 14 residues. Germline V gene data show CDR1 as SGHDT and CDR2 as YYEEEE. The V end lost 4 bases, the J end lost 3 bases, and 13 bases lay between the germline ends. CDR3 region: CASSPGGGHTEAFF. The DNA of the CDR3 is TGTGCCAGCAGCCCAGGTGGAGGGCACACTGAAGCTTTCTTT.

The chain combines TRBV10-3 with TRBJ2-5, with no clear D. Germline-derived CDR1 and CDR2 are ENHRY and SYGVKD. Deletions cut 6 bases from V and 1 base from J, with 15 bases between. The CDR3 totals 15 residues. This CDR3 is CAISDTQNSQETQYF. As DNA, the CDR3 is TGTGCCATCAGCGACACACAGAACTCCCAAGAGACCCAGTACTTC.

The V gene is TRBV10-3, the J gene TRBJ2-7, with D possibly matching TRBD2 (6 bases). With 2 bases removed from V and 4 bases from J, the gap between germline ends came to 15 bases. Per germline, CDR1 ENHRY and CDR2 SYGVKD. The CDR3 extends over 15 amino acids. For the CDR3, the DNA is TGTGCCATCAGTGAGCCCGACGGGAGTAAGTACGAGCAGTACTTC. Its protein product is CAISEPDGSKYEQYF.

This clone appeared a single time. The CDR3 spells CAIDRTGEPFTGGYTF. In DNA, the CDR3 is TGTGCCATCGACCGGACCGGGGAGCCCTTTACCGGGGGCTACACCTTC. This chain connects TRBV10-3 to TRBJ1-2, with unresolved D. Germline assignment: CDR1 ENHRY and CDR2 SYGVKD. This CDR3 has 16 residues. The germline V and J ends were trimmed by 8 bases and 8 bases, with 27 bases remaining between them.

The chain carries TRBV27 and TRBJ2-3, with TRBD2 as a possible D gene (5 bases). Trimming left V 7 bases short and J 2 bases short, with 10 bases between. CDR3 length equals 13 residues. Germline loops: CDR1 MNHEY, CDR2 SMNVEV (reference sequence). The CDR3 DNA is TGTGCCAGCACCCCGGGGAACACAGATACGCAGTATTTT. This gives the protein CASTPGNTDTQYF.

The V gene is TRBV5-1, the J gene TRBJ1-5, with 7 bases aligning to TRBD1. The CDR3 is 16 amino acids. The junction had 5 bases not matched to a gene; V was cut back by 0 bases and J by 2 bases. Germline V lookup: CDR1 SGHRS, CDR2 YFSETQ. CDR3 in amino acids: CASSLGQGGGNQPQHF. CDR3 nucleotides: TGCGCCAGCAGCTTGGGGCAGGGGGGAGGCAATCAGCCCCAGCATTTT.

The CDR3 DNA reads TGCGCCAGCAGCCCTGGGGGCCAGAATTGGGGGAACACTGAAGCTTTCTTT. This codes for CASSPGGQNWGNTEAFF. The chain links TRBV5-1 to TRBJ1-1; D is possibly TRBD1 (6 bases). Per the germline V gene, CDR1 is SGHRS and CDR2 is YFSETQ. The CDR3 totals 17 residues. Trimming took 4 bases from V and 1 from J, leaving 20 bases between them.

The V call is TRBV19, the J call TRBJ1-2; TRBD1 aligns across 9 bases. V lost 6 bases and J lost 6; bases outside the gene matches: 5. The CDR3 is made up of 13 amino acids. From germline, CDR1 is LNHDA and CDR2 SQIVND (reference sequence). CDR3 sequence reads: CASRSGTGNGYTF. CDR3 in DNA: TGTGCCAGTAGGTCTGGGACAGGGAATGGCTACACCTTC.

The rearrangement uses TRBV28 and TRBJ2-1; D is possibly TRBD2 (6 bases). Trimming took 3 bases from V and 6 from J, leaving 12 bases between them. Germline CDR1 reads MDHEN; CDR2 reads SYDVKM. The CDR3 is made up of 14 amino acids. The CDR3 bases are TGTGCCAGCAGTTTCCAACTGGGGGGCAATGAGCAGTTCTTC. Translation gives CASSFQLGGNEQFF.

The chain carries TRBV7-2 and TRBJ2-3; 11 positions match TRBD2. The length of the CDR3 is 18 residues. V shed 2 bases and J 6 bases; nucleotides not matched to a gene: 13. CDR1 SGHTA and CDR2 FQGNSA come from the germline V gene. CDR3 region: CASSLRGGLAGGKDTQYF. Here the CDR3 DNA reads TGTGCCAGCAGCTTAAGGGGGGGGCTAGCGGGAGGCAAGGATACGCAGTATTTT. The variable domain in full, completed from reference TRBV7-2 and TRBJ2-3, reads GAGVSQSPSNKVTEKGKDVELRCDPISGHTALYWYRQSLGQGLEFLIYFQGNSAPDKSGLPSDRFSAERTGGSVSTLTIQRTQQEDSAVYLCASSLRGGLAGGKDTQYFGPGTRLTVL.

CDR3 in amino acids: CSVRSQGLAGLHEQFF. In nucleotides, the CDR3 is TGCAGCGTCCGATCCCAGGGACTAGCGGGTCTTCATGAGCAGTTCTTC. V usage is TRBV29-1 and J usage is TRBJ2-1; TRBD2 aligns across 12 bases. CDR1 is SQVTM, CDR2 ANQGSEA, per germline. The CDR3 sequence is 16 residues long. The V gene end was trimmed by 6 bases and the J gene end by 8 bases; junction bases not matched to a gene: 14.

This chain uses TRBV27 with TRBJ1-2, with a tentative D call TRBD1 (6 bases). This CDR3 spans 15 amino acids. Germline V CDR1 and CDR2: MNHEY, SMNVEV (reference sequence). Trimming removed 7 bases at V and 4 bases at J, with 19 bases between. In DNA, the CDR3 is TGTGCCAGCATGACTTTAGGACAGAGCCTCTATGGCTACACCTTC. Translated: CASMTLGQSLYGYTF.

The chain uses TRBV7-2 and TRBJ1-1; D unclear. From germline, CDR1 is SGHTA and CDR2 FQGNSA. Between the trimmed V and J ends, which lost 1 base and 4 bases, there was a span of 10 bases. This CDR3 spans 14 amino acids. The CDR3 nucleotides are TGTGCCAGCAGCTTAGAGGAGGGATTCACTGAAGCTTTCTTT. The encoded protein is CASSLEEGFTEAFF. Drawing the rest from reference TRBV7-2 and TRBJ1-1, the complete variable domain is GAGVSQSPSNKVTEKGKDVELRCDPISGHTALYWYRQSLGQGLEFLIYFQGNSAPDKSGLPSDRFSAERTGGSVSTLTIQRTQQEDSAVYLCASSLEEGFTEAFFGQGTRLTVV.

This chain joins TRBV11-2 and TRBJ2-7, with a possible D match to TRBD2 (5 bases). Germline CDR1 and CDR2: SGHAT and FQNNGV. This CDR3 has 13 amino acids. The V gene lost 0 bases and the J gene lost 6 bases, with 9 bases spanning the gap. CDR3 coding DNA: TGTGCCAGCAGCTTAGATCGGGATGGCGAGCAGTACTTC. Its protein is CASSLDRDGEQYF. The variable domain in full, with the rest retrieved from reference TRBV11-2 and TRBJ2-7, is EAGVAQSPRYKIIEKRQSVAFWCNPISGHATLYWYQQILGQGPKLLIQFQNNGVVDDSQLPKDRFSAERLKGVDSTLKIQPAKLEDSAVYLCASSLDRDGEQYFGPGTRLTVT.